This is a list of T cell receptor beta chains from one sample in a study of CD8 T cells in Susac syndrome. One entry per CDR3 protein, called by TCRdb with MiXCR from the immunoSEQ multiplex PCR reads. This repertoire shows over 130,000 distinct CDR3 sequences, approximately 96% found once; its top ten account for around 0.11%. The source material was CD4+ T cells from PBMCs. The receptors here all came from a human donor with multiple sclerosis. CDR3s leave out the opening cysteine and the closing phenylalanine or tryptophan.

TRBJ2-1 TRBV5-1 ASSETGKEEQF
TRBJ2-1 TRBV7-2 ASGRGSGNEQF
TRBJ1-1 TRBV5-1 ASSLAGSGNTEAF
TRBJ2-7 TRBV7-9 ASSSRSGGLYEQY
TRBJ2-5 TRBV7-9 ASSTGTGGPETQY
TRBJ2-5 TRBV20-1 SALFRGEETQY
TRBJ1-2 TRBV6-4 ASSDSTTGYGYT
TRBJ1-1 TRBV19 ASTPEGQGYTEAF
TRBJ2-7 TRBV3-1 ASSQEPAVPSYEQY
TRBJ2-6 TRBV3-1 ASSQVGLPGANVLT
TRBJ2-7 TRBV6-2/TRBV6-3 ASTKDGGLREQY
TRBJ2-5 TRBV27 ASSLLGQRSEETQY
TRBJ1-4 TRBV4-1 ASSQEGQGATSEKLF
TRBJ1-1 TRBV7-9 ASSHLQGAGTEAF
TRBJ2-7 TRBV7-2 ASRDTGRNDEQY
TRBJ1-2 TRBV20-1 SVGTDYGYT
TRBJ1-5 TRBV27 ASSPIRDSRNQPQH
TRBJ2-7 TRBV6-1 ASSELLFSYEQY
TRBJ2-2 TRBV15 ATSRERYTGELF
TRBJ1-5 TRBV20-1 SAATQLNQPQH
TRBJ2-3 TRBV11-1 ASSKGLAGASTDTQY
TRBJ1-2 TRBV7-9 ASSPGTGEDGYT
TRBJ2-3 TRBV7-2 ASSLDYSSTDTQY
TRBJ1-5 TRBV12-3/TRBV12-4 ASRDTGGVEQPQH
TRBJ2-1 TRBV20-1 SAIPVSLNEQF
TRBJ2-7 TRBV7-9 ASSLASGGAGEQY
TRBJ2-5 TRBV11-1 ASRAGGPTQETQY
TRBJ2-7 TRBV7-2 ASSQASGTPILEQY
TRBJ1-2 TRBV28 ASSPGFSGYGYT
TRBJ1-1 TRBV29-1 SVADRPNTEAF
TRBJ1-2 TRBV30 AWYPLSGGYT
TRBJ2-2 TRBV9 ASSEAGGANTGELF
TRBJ1-2 TRBV4-3 ASSRGQEINYGYT
TRBJ2-7 TRBV12-3/TRBV12-4 ASSGLGTGSIYEQY
TRBJ2-7 TRBV5-4 ASSHLNRQANYEQY
TRBJ2-7 TRBV12-3/TRBV12-4 ASSLLKASSYEQY
TRBJ2-7 TRBV5-6 ASRQKVFSLYEQY